The clone carrying this TCR beta chain was picked up a small number of times. Its antigen is currently unknown. Germline CDR1 is LGHNA and CDR2 is YSLEER. The V end lost 3 bases, the J end lost 4 bases, and 12 bases lay between the germline ends. The CDR3 spans 14 residues. This record comes from a study of cytomegalovirus exposure and HLA in healthy donors. General study findings and limits: Association of some 18,000 TCR beta sequences with HLA alleles was found at 0.05 false discovery rate in a later analysis. The CMV antigen specificity of a few CMV-associated chains was confirmed through in vitro analysis. Most TCR sequences were rare, but some public TCRs occurred in many donors. The study recorded 164 TCR beta chains that were cytomegalovirus-associated.

It was with 60 Vbeta and 13 Jbeta primers that the PCR ran. Assay: immunoSEQ multiplex PCR; the TCRdb copy retains only in-frame clones and omits some. This sample has about 170,000 clones, with more than 70% found just once. This TCR was sampled from a woman aged 50 to 60 in good health and CMV-seropositive. Sequenced: PBMCs. The chain carries TRBV4-3 and TRBJ1-1, with D possibly matching TRBD1 (6 bases). This chain's CDR3 is CASSQAGAGTEAFF. CDR3 DNA: TGCGCCAGCAGCCAGGCAGGGGCAGGCACTGAAGCTTTCTTT.